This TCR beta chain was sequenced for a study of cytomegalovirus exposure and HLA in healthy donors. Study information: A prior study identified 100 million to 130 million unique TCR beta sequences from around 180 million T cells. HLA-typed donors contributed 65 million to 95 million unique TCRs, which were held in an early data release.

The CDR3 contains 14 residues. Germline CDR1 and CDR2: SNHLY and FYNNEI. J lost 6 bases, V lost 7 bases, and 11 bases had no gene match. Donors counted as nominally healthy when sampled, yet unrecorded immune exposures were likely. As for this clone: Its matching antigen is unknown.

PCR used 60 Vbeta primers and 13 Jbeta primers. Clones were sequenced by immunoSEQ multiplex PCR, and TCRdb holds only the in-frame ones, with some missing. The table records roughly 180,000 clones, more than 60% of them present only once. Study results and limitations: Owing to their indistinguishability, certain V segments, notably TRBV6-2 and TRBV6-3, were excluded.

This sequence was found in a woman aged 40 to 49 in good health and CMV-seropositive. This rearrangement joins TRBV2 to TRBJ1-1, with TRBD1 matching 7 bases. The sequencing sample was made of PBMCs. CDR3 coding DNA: TGTGCCAGCAAAGGGGACAGAGGCCCTGCTGAAGCTTTCTTT. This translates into CASKGDRGPAEAFF.